This TCR beta chain was sequenced during a study of blood T cell repertoires in COVID-19. Overall study context: Acute-phase and convalescent COVID-19 samples originated in the United States, Italy and Spain. Sources were T cells, B-cell-depleted T cells, or PBMCs; the material itself was cDNA or gDNA.

Libraries were prepared by immunoSEQ multiplex PCR; TCRdb keeps only in-frame clonotypes and omits some of them. Seen here are more than 80,000 clones, roughly 80% observed once, and the top ten hold 11% to 15%. CDR3 length equals 12 residues. CDR1 is SNHLY, CDR2 FYNNEI, per germline. With 6 bases removed from V and 6 bases from J, the gap between germline ends came to 9 bases. The sample comprised peripheral blood. The chain employs TRBV2 and TRBJ2-1; tentative D call: TRBD1 (5 bases). This receptor was taken from a woman aged 60-70 years with acute or convalescent COVID-19. The CDR3 here is CASRGVGNEQFF. The CDR3 bases are TGTGCCAGCAGAGGGGTGGGCAATGAGCAGTTCTTC.